This passage covers 9 T cell receptor beta chains from one sample sequenced in a study of PD-1 blockade in classical Hodgkin lymphoma. Relapse after autologous stem cell transplantation occurred in every patient, and brentuximab vedotin exposure varied. Some clones are missing from TCRdb's copy, which holds only in-frame ones; the method was immunoSEQ multiplex PCR. The sample shows around 100,000 clones, roughly 89% of them seen only once. Sequenced material: peripheral blood mononuclear cells (PBMCs), taken before the second cycle of nivolumab. The receptors here all came from a human donor with classical Hodgkin lymphoma.

The chain links TRBV29-1 to TRBJ2-1, with 9 bases that match TRBD1. Germline values: CDR1 SQVTM, CDR2 ANQGSEA. Trimming removed 4 bases from V and 1 base from J; junction bases left unmatched: 2. The CDR3 loop spans 14 amino acids. The CDR3 DNA sequence: TGCAGCGTTGGACAGGGGGATTCCTACAATGAGCAGTTCTTC. This codes for CSVGQGDSYNEQFF.

The chain employs TRBV9 and TRBJ2-7; D tentatively reads TRBD1 or TRBD2 (5 bases each). CDR3 length: 16 residues. CDR1 and CDR2 from the germline V gene are SGDLS and YYNGEE. The germline V and J ends were trimmed by 0 bases and 0 bases, with 13 bases remaining between them. CDR3 sequence reads: CASSVDGGPSSYEQYF. In DNA, the CDR3 is TGTGCCAGCAGCGTAGATGGGGGACCGAGCTCCTACGAGCAGTACTTC.

The V gene is TRBV2, the J gene TRBJ1-5, with 7 bases aligning to TRBD1. There are 14 residues in the CDR3. Germline V gene data show CDR1 as SNHLY and CDR2 as FYNNEI. Unmatched junction bases numbered 5, after V lost 6 bases and J lost 3 bases. The CDR3 nucleotides are TGTGCCAGCAGCGGACAGGCCATCAATCAGCCCCAGCATTTT. Protein product: CASSGQAINQPQHF.

In DNA form, the CDR3 reads TGTGCCAGCAGCTTTAGTCGAAATATCAACTACGAGCAGTACTTC. The encoded protein is CASSFSRNINYEQYF. The V and J genes are TRBV7-8 and TRBJ2-7; D is undetermined. The CDR3 runs 15 residues. Germline lookup yields CDR1 SGHVS and CDR2 FQNEAQ. V was trimmed by 3 bases and J by 3 bases, leaving 15 bases between them.

This clone has more than one count but fewer than ten. V is TRBV5-5 and J is TRBJ2-1; 9 positions match TRBD1. V trimming: 7 bases; J trimming: 2 bases; junction bases outside the gene matches: 7. The CDR3 contains 15 residues. Germline V gene lookup returns CDR1 SGHKS and CDR2 YYEKEE (reference sequence). The CDR3 DNA reads as TGTGCCAGCGAATCCCGACAGGGGGCCTACAATGAGCAGTTCTTC. It translates to CASESRQGAYNEQFF.

The chain links TRBV18 to TRBJ1-1, with TRBD1 matching 12 bases. The CDR3 consists of 17 residues. Germline CDR1 and CDR2: KGHSH and LQKENI. Trimming cost V 2 bases and J 0 bases; bases outside gene matches: 4. The CDR3 is CASSPWGQGAMNTEAFF. The DNA for the CDR3 is TGTGCCAGCTCACCATGGGGACAGGGGGCCATGAACACTGAAGCTTTCTTT.

The chain combines TRBV6-5 with TRBJ2-4, with D maybe TRBD2 (6 bases). V was trimmed by 5 bases and J by 0 bases, leaving 11 bases between them. Germline V gives CDR1 MNHEY, CDR2 SVGAGI. This CDR3 contains 15 residues. In DNA form, the CDR3 reads TGTGCCAGCAGTCCCTGGGAGGTAGCCAAAAACATTCAGTACTTC. This gives the protein CASSPWEVAKNIQYF.

For this clone: Lacking the conserved final phenylalanine or tryptophan, this CDR3 likely reflects a read error. The DNA is omitted, as the CDR3 cannot be located on it reliably, and the CDR3 follows TCRdb's listing. Other DNA sequences in this specimen translate into the identical CDR3. This chain links TRBV11-3 with TRBJ2-7; the D segment call TRBD2 is taken from the table without a DNA check. The CDR3 extends over 13 residues, inclusive of both ends. Germline CDR1 is SGHNT and CDR2 is YENEEA. The CDR3 region is CASSLGAASAYPL.

The chain links TRBV10-3 to TRBJ1-1; D is perhaps TRBD1 (6 bases). Trimming removed 9 bases at V and 2 bases at J, with 13 bases between. CDR1 is ENHRY, CDR2 SYGVKD, per germline. The CDR3 is 13 amino acids. The CDR3 DNA is TGTGCCATGGCGGGGGGCCCAAACACTGAAGCTTTCTTT. Translated, it gives CAMAGGPNTEAFF.